This T cell receptor (beta chain) was found in a study of vaccination and CD4 T cells after COVID-19. At the level of the study: Median draw time for post-COVID samples was 101 days post-diagnosis (range 35 to 161).

In regard to this clonotype: Its antigen is not identified.

General observations from the study: Among reactive clones from convalescent patients, a median roughly 88% appeared only post-vaccination.

CD4+ T cells that had been cultured provided DNA sequenced with the Oncomine TCR Beta short-read assay. Investigators isolated genomic DNA from cultured CD4+ T cells. From the PCR reads, TCRdb called clonotypes with MiXCR, one entry per CDR3 protein. The sample lists 10,000 to 15,000 distinct CDR3 sequences, approximately 65% occurring once. Germline lookup yields CDR1 ENHRY and CDR2 SYGVKD. The V end lost 9 bases, the J end lost 6 bases, and 11 bases lay between the germline ends. The CDR3 sequence is 11 residues long. Treatment meaning: roughly ten-day PBMC culture with coronavirus spike peptide pools or control peptides (ViraFEST assay). Half the medium was replaced with fresh IL-2 medium on days 3 and 7.

The chain is built from TRBV10-3 and TRBJ1-2; D call uncertain. This TCR was recovered from a human donor who had recovered from COVID-19. The sequencing input was CD4+ T cells from blood, cultured in vitro. CDR3 amino acids: CAISGPDGYTF. The CDR3 nucleotides are TGTGCCATTTCGGGTCCTGATGGCTACACCTTC.